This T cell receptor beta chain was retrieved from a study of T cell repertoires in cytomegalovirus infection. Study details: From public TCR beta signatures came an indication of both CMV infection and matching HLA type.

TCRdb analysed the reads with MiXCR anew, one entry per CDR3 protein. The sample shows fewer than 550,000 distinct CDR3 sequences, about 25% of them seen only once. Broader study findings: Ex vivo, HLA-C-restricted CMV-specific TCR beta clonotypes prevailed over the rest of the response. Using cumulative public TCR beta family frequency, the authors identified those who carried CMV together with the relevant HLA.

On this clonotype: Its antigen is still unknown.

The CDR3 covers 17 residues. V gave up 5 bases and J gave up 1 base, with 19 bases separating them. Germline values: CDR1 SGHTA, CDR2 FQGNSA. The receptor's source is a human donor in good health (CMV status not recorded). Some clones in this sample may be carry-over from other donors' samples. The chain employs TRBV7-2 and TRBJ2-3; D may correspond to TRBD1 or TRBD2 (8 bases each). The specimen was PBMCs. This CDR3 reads CASSQGASGWGTDTQYF. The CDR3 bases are TGTGCCAGCAGCCAGGGGGCTAGCGGGTGGGGCACAGATACGCAGTATTTT.